The 31 T cell receptor beta chains presented below share a single source sample, sequenced in a study of tissue T cells after allogeneic stem cell transplantation. The table came from immunoSEQ multiplex PCR; TCRdb's copy has only in-frame clones and leaves some out. The sample shows approximately 12,000 clones, 70% of them seen only once. Sequenced material: tissue from the right colon, taken at autopsy. The receptors were gathered from a woman aged 18 to 55 with breast cancer.

The genes are TRBV19 and TRBJ2-7, with TRBD1 as a possible D gene (5 bases). CDR3 length: 14 amino acids. In germline, CDR1 is LNHDA, CDR2 SQIVND (reference sequence). Trimming took off 6 bases at V and 2 bases at J, with 14 bases between the two ends. The CDR3 DNA is TGTGCCAGTAGGACGAAAGGGGATACCTACGAGCAGTACTTC. Its protein is CASRTKGDTYEQYF.

The chain employs TRBV4-3 and TRBJ1-4, with D uncertain. V lost 0 bases and J 4 bases, leaving 6 bases between the germline ends. The CDR3 is made up of 14 amino acids. Germline CDR1 is LGHNA and CDR2 is YSLEER. The CDR3 region has the DNA TGCGCCAGCAGCCAAGACAGCCTTAATGAAAAACTGTTTTTT. This codes for CASSQDSLNEKLFF.

The chain employs TRBV7-3 and TRBJ1-4; D gene ambiguous. From germline, CDR1 is SGHTA and CDR2 FQGTGA. Trimming stripped 5 bases from V and 3 bases from J, with 13 bases between. The CDR3 has 15 amino acids. The CDR3 reads CASSHEGGANEKLFF. Here the CDR3 DNA reads TGTGCCAGCAGCCACGAGGGTGGGGCTAATGAAAAACTGTTTTTT.

The J gene is TRBJ2-5, the V gene TRBV28, with 9 bases that match TRBD2. The CDR3 consists of 14 residues. The J segment lost 1 base and the V segment lost 5 bases, leaving 2 bases of the junction unmatched. Germline lookup yields CDR1 MDHEN and CDR2 SYDVKM. The CDR3 DNA reads as TGTGCCAGCAGTCGACTAGCGGTCCAAGAGACCCAGTACTTC. Protein product: CASSRLAVQETQYF.

This chain joins TRBV18 and TRBJ1-2; possible D gene TRBD1, 5 bases. This CDR3 contains 14 residues. The V and J ends lost 3 bases and 8 bases respectively, with 16 bases between them. Germline V lookup: CDR1 KGHSH, CDR2 LQKENI. CDR3 protein: CASSPETVPYGYTF. The CDR3, as DNA: TGTGCCAGCTCACCGGAGACAGTCCCCTACGGCTACACCTTC.

V usage is TRBV30 and J usage is TRBJ1-1; 10 bases fit TRBD1. Looked up from germline, CDR1 is GTSNPN and CDR2 is SVGIG (reference sequence). This CDR3 comprises 14 residues. J was trimmed by 6 bases and V by 5 bases; bases with no gene match: 9. CDR3 residues: CAWVKTGGISEAFF. CDR3 sequence (DNA): TGTGCCTGGGTCAAGACAGGGGGCATCTCTGAAGCTTTCTTT.

The chain couples TRBV2 to TRBJ1-5; D remains ambiguous. This CDR3 has 13 amino acids. V lost 7 bases to trimming and J lost 0 bases, with 7 bases between them. Germline V gene sequence: CDR1 SNHLY, CDR2 FYNNEI. The CDR3 bases are TGTGCCAGCACGTTCAGTAGCAATCAGCCCCAGCATTTT. It is translated as CASTFSSNQPQHF.

This sequence joins TRBV20-1 and TRBJ1-2; tentative D call: TRBD1 (6 bases). Germline values: CDR1 DFQATT, CDR2 SNEGSKA (reference sequence). Trimming removed 3 bases from V and 5 bases from J, with 16 bases in between. The CDR3 loop spans 14 amino acids. The chain's CDR3 is CSASMGALGYGYTF. CDR3 in DNA: TGCAGTGCTAGTATGGGGGCGCTCGGGTATGGCTACACCTTC.

CDR3 loop: CATRATGDPKETQYF. In DNA form, the CDR3 reads TGTGCCACCAGAGCTACAGGGGACCCCAAAGAGACCCAGTACTTC. The gene calls are TRBV24-1 and TRBJ2-5; 7 bases align to TRBD1. Germline CDR1 KGHDR, CDR2 SFDVKD. Trimming at V came to 7 bases and at J to 3 bases, leaving 10 bases not matched to a gene. This CDR3 spans 15 amino acids.

The chain recombines TRBV27 with TRBJ2-5; 8 bases fit TRBD1. V lost 4 bases and J lost 5; bases outside the gene matches: 9. The germline CDR1 and CDR2 sequences are MNHEY and SMNVEV (reference sequence). This CDR3 comprises 15 residues. CDR3 sequence reads: CASSSSRQGRETQYF. The CDR3 coding sequence is TGTGCCAGCAGTTCCTCCCGACAGGGGAGGGAGACCCAGTACTTC.

The chain links TRBV4-3 to TRBJ1-1; D is possibly TRBD1 (6 bases). The CDR3 contains 16 residues. Trimming pared 0 bases from V and 4 bases from J, leaving 15 bases between. Germline CDR1 LGHNA, CDR2 YSLEER. CDR3 nucleotide sequence: TGCGCCAGCAGCCAAGATCTGAGCGGAGGGGGCACTGAAGCTTTCTTT. This sequence encodes CASSQDLSGGGTEAFF.

The chain links TRBV5-5 to TRBJ2-5; D might be TRBD1 or TRBD2, each matching 5 bases. The CDR3 runs 16 residues. The V gene's germline CDR1 is SGHKS and CDR2 YYEKEE (reference sequence). Trimming took 2 bases from V and 5 from J, leaving 19 bases between them. CDR3 DNA: TGTGCCAGCAGCTTTGGGACGGCCTCCCTGGGGGAGACCCAGTACTTC. Amino acids: CASSFGTASLGETQYF.

The J gene is TRBJ2-5, the V gene TRBV5-1; D tentatively fits TRBD1 or TRBD2 (6 bases each). V lost 4 bases, J lost 4 bases, and 14 bases lay in between. The CDR3 is 14 residues long. Germline-derived CDR1 and CDR2 are SGHRS and YFSETQ. The CDR3 loop is CASSLAGGLETQYF. In DNA, the CDR3 is TGCGCCAGCAGCCTGGCTGGGGGGCTAGAGACCCAGTACTTC.

J is TRBJ2-5 and V is TRBV6-1; no clear D gene. This CDR3 has 15 residues. V was pared by 0 bases and J by 3 bases, with 11 bases between. Germline lookup yields CDR1 MNHNS and CDR2 SASEGT. The CDR3 nucleotides are TGTGCCAGCAGTGAAGCCATGGACCCTAAAGAGACCCAGTACTTC. Protein: CASSEAMDPKETQYF.

The chain carries TRBV4-3 and TRBJ1-5; D call uncertain. The CDR3 totals 17 residues. The germline gives CDR1 LGHNA, CDR2 YSLEER. V lost 0 bases, J lost 4 bases, and 16 bases lay in between. In nucleotides, the CDR3 is TGCGCCAGCAGCCAAGATTTAGGTCGTGGGGAAAATCAGCCCCAGCATTTT. Its translation is CASSQDLGRGENQPQHF.

With regard to this clone: The same CDR3 arises from other DNA sequences in this sample as well. This chain uses TRBV2 with TRBJ1-2; tentatively, D is TRBD1 (5 bases). Trimming removed 1 base from V and 7 bases from J, with 7 bases in between. The germline gives CDR1 SNHLY, CDR2 FYNNEI. The CDR3 spans 12 residues. The CDR3 DNA sequence: TGTGCCAGCAGTGAAGGGGGCGGTGGCTACACCTTC. The encoded protein is CASSEGGGGYTF.

CDR3 amino acids: CASSLDILAGPTDTQYF. CDR3 DNA sequence: TGTGCCAGCAGCTTAGATATTTTAGCGGGACCGACAGATACGCAGTATTTT. J is TRBJ2-3 and V is TRBV11-2, with 8 bases lining up with TRBD2. The CDR3 spans 17 residues. Germline-derived CDR1 and CDR2 are SGHAT and FQNNGV. The V gene end was trimmed by 0 bases and the J gene end by 3 bases; junction bases not matched to a gene: 8. Together with reference TRBV11-2 and TRBJ2-3, the CDR3 gives the full variable domain: EAGVAQSPRYKIIEKRQSVAFWCNPISGHATLYWYQQILGQGPKLLIQFQNNGVVDDSQLPKDRFSAERLKGVDSTLKIQPAKLEDSAVYLCASSLDILAGPTDTQYFGPGTRLTVL.

This sequence joins TRBV6-5 and TRBJ2-5; 9 positions agree with TRBD2. V shed 3 bases and J 4 bases; nucleotides not matched to a gene: 9. In germline, CDR1 is MNHEY, CDR2 SVGAGI. The CDR3 runs 16 residues. The CDR3 DNA reads TGTGCCAGCAGTTATTGGGCGGGAGGGCCCTCAGAGACCCAGTACTTC. It codes for CASSYWAGGPSETQYF.

By its share, this clone is medium-sized. The gene calls are TRBV10-3 and TRBJ2-3, with 8 bases matching TRBD2. The V segment lost 6 bases and the J segment 2 bases; nucleotides outside the gene matches: 7. CDR1 and CDR2 from the germline V gene are ENHRY and SYGVKD. The length of the CDR3 is 15 residues. The CDR3 sequence: CAIRGSGSDTDTQYF. The DNA of the CDR3 is TGTGCCATCAGGGGAAGCGGGAGCGACACAGATACGCAGTATTTT.

The CDR3 coding sequence is TGTGCCAGCACAGGATTCTCTTTCAATGAGCAGTTCTTC. Translated: CASTGFSFNEQFF. The chain is built from TRBV28 and TRBJ2-1; D remains unclear. Germline assignment: CDR1 MDHEN and CDR2 SYDVKM. The CDR3 consists of 13 residues. V was cut by 7 bases and J by 6 bases, with 13 bases left in between.

The rearrangement links TRBV6-5 to TRBJ2-1; D possibly uses TRBD1 or TRBD2 (5 bases each). The germline V gene encodes CDR1 MNHEY and CDR2 SVGAGI. Trimming left V 2 bases short and J 5 bases short, with 13 bases between. This CDR3 comprises 15 residues. DNA for the CDR3: TGTGCCAGCAGTTACGGTTTAGAGGGGCACAATGAGCAGTTCTTC. This gives the protein CASSYGLEGHNEQFF.

The V call is TRBV28, the J call TRBJ1-1; D gene ambiguous. V gave up 5 bases and J gave up 1 base, with 14 bases separating them. Germline V gives CDR1 MDHEN, CDR2 SYDVKM. The length of the CDR3 is 15 residues. CDR3 residues: CASSRNTYPNTEAFF. Here the CDR3 DNA reads TGTGCCAGCAGTCGCAACACTTATCCGAACACTGAAGCTTTCTTT.

The chain combines TRBV5-4 with TRBJ2-3, with TRBD1 matching over 10 bases. Germline CDR1 reads SGHNT; CDR2 reads YYREEE (reference sequence). The CDR3 is 14 residues long. The junction had 4 bases not matched to a gene; V was cut back by 4 bases and J by 5 bases. This CDR3 is CASSVDRGRDTQYF. The DNA of the CDR3 is TGTGCCAGCAGCGTGGACAGGGGGAGAGATACGCAGTATTTT.

V gene TRBV30 combines with J gene TRBJ2-3, with 9 bases aligning to TRBD2. V dropped 8 bases and J dropped 2; count of bases not matched to a gene: 5. Looked up from germline, CDR1 is GTSNPN and CDR2 is SVGIG (reference sequence). The CDR3 covers 13 residues. CDR3 in amino acids: CALAGQTTDTQYF. CDR3 bases: TGTGCCCTAGCGGGGCAGACCACAGATACGCAGTATTTT.

This clone appeared once. The genes are TRBV28 and TRBJ1-5; D possibly corresponds to TRBD1 (6 bases). This CDR3 has 15 residues. Per germline, CDR1 MDHEN and CDR2 SYDVKM. Trimming took off 6 bases at V and 7 bases at J, with 19 bases between the two ends. The CDR3 region is CASRSPTGGDQPQHF. For the CDR3, the DNA is TGTGCCAGCAGATCCCCGACCGGGGGCGACCAGCCCCAGCATTTT.

The chain combines TRBV5-8 with TRBJ1-2; 7 bases fit TRBD1. V lost 4 bases, J lost 3 bases, and 6 bases stayed unmatched. This CDR3 region has 14 residues. CDR1 is SGHTS, CDR2 YDEGEE, per germline. DNA of the CDR3: TGTGCCAGCAGCCGTTACGGACAGGACTATGGCTACACCTTC. Translation gives CASSRYGQDYGYTF.

V and J are TRBV7-3 and TRBJ2-2; D uncertain. The CDR3 totals 14 residues. CDR1 is SGHTA and CDR2 is FQGTGA in the germline V gene. Trimming cost V 2 bases and J 4 bases, with 8 bases left between them. CDR3 sequence: CASSLSPGTGELFF. CDR3 coding DNA: TGTGCCAGCAGCTTATCTCCGGGCACCGGGGAGCTGTTTTTT.

The V call is TRBV25-1, the J call TRBJ2-2; 8 positions match TRBD1. CDR1 and CDR2 from the germline V gene are MGHDK and SYGVNS. V trimming: 7 bases; J trimming: 6 bases; junction bases outside the gene matches: 7. The CDR3 is 14 amino acids. The CDR3 DNA is TGTGCCAGCAACGACAGGGGTCGGGCCGGGGAGCTGTTTTTT. Protein product: CASNDRGRAGELFF.

The rearrangement uses TRBV18 and TRBJ2-1, with 7 bases fitting TRBD1. The junction had 8 bases not matched to a gene; V was cut back by 3 bases and J by 9 bases. Germline CDR1 is KGHSH and CDR2 is LQKENI. CDR3 length: 14 amino acids. The CDR3 sequence: CASSPRTGDSEQFF. In DNA form, the CDR3 reads TGTGCCAGCTCACCCCGGACAGGCGACAGTGAGCAGTTCTTC.

The J gene is TRBJ2-7, the V gene TRBV7-2; 7 nucleotides align to TRBD1. The CDR3 runs 16 residues. Germline values: CDR1 SGHTA, CDR2 FQGNSA. The ends lost 1 base at V and 6 bases at J; junction bases unmatched: 12. Here the CDR3 reads CASSLERLRAGGEQYF. CDR3 bases: TGTGCCAGCAGCTTAGAGCGGTTGAGGGCAGGGGGCGAGCAGTACTTC.

This sequence joins TRBV2 and TRBJ2-7; D perhaps matches TRBD1 (5 bases). Germline V gives CDR1 SNHLY, CDR2 FYNNEI. The V end lost 4 bases, the J end lost 4 bases, and 14 bases lay between the germline ends. There are 14 residues in the CDR3. In DNA form, the CDR3 reads TGTGCCAGCAGTGGATTTAGGGGTATTTACGAGCAGTACTTC. It yields the protein CASSGFRGIYEQYF.